The 30 T cell receptor beta chains below all came from one sample that was sequenced in a study of T cell responses to AZD1222 COVID-19 vaccine. Libraries were prepared by immunoSEQ multiplex PCR; TCRdb keeps only in-frame clonotypes and omits some of them. The sample shows under 130,000 clones, 88% of them seen only once. The sequencing here drew on peripheral blood, taken on day 0 of AZD1222 vaccination. The source is an adult in good health.

This chain links TRBV7-8 with TRBJ1-2, with D perhaps TRBD1 (5 bases). Germline V lookup: CDR1 SGHVS, CDR2 FQNEAQ. The CDR3 spans 14 residues. The V and J ends lost 5 bases and 0 bases respectively, with 10 bases between them. The CDR3 is CASSTRQPNYGYTF. The DNA for the CDR3 is TGTGCCAGCAGCACCCGACAGCCTAACTATGGCTACACCTTC.

This clone was seen a single time. For the CDR3, the DNA is TGTGCCAGCTCACCGAGGACAGGGGGCGAGGAGAAGACCCAGTACTTC. Its protein product is CASSPRTGGEEKTQYF. The chain combines TRBV18 with TRBJ2-5, with TRBD1 matching 11 bases. The germline CDR1 and CDR2 sequences are KGHSH and LQKENI. J gave up 6 bases and V 3 bases, and 9 bases lay outside the gene matches. The CDR3 covers 16 residues.

The chain uses TRBV27 and TRBJ1-1; D uncertain. Germline V gene lookup returns CDR1 MNHEY and CDR2 SMNVEV (reference sequence). Trimming removed 6 bases from V and 6 bases from J, with 11 bases in between. There are 12 residues in the CDR3. The CDR3, as DNA: TGTGCCAGCAGCCGACCCTACGCTGAAGCTTTCTTT. Translation: CASSRPYAEAFF.

The J gene is TRBJ1-6, the V gene TRBV3-1 (or the pseudogene TRBV3-2), with D tentatively TRBD1 (5 bases). V was shortened by 2 bases and J by 8 bases, with 10 bases between the two germline ends. This CDR3 comprises 14 residues. The germline CDR1 and CDR2 sequences are LGHDT and YNNKEL (reference sequence). CDR3 sequence reads: CASSQKVGDSPLHF. CDR3 bases: TGTGCCAGCAGCCAAAAGGTGGGGGATTCACCCCTCCACTTT.

This rearrangement joins TRBV7-2 to TRBJ2-1; 11 bases match TRBD2. Per germline, CDR1 SGHTA and CDR2 FQGNSA. Unmatched junction bases numbered 5, after V lost 5 bases and J lost 5 bases. The CDR3 has 15 amino acids. CDR3 sequence (DNA): TGTGCCAGCAGCACCACTAGCGGGGGTCACAATGAGCAGTTCTTC. Amino acids: CASSTTSGGHNEQFF.

The chain is built from TRBV5-4 and TRBJ1-1; D may be TRBD1 (5 bases). Trimming removed 0 bases at V and 0 bases at J, with 9 bases between. Germline-derived CDR1 and CDR2 are SGHNT and YYREEE (reference sequence). The CDR3 sequence is 15 residues long. The CDR3 loop reads CASSLEGPMNTEAFF. The CDR3 bases are TGTGCCAGCAGCTTGGAGGGACCGATGAACACTGAAGCTTTCTTT.

This clone was detected only once. The V gene is TRBV7-9, the J gene TRBJ2-3; 10 bases fit TRBD2. The CDR3 totals 15 residues. The germline V gene encodes CDR1 SEHNR and CDR2 FQNEAQ (reference sequence). Trimming removed 6 bases from V and 1 base from J; junction bases left unmatched: 4. In DNA, the CDR3 is TGTGCCAGCAGTTATGGACTAGCGGGCACAGATACGCAGTATTTT. Translating it yields CASSYGLAGTDTQYF.

This clone was counted only a few times. The rearrangement links TRBV18 to TRBJ2-1; 11 positions agree with TRBD2. Unmatched junction bases numbered 3, after V lost 3 bases and J lost 8 bases. CDR1 and CDR2 (germline): KGHSH, LQKENI. CDR3 length: 14 amino acids. This chain's CDR3 is CASSPPGLADEQFF. The CDR3 DNA reads TGTGCCAGCTCACCCCCGGGACTAGCGGATGAGCAGTTCTTC.

This chain joins TRBV19 and TRBJ2-7; no reliable D call. Trimming pared 5 bases from V and 0 bases from J, leaving 14 bases between. The length of the CDR3 is 15 residues. Germline CDR1 and CDR2: LNHDA and SQIVND (reference sequence). In nucleotides, the CDR3 is TGTGCCAGTAGTTTCCCTGGTAGCAGCTCCTACGAGCAGTACTTC. It codes for CASSFPGSSSYEQYF. Variable domain in full (rest from reference TRBV19 and TRBJ2-7): DGGITQSPKYLFRKEGQNVTLSCEQNLNHDAMYWYRQDPGQGLRLIYYSQIVNDFQKGDIAEGYSVSREKKESFPLTVTSAQKNPTAFYLCASSFPGSSSYEQYFGPGTRLTVT.

The chain recombines TRBV4-3 with TRBJ2-6, with 7 bases matching TRBD1. This CDR3 is 15 amino acids long. V shed 6 bases, J shed 2 bases, and the junction held 4 bases outside the gene matches. Germline values: CDR1 LGHNA, CDR2 YSLEER. CDR3 sequence reads: CASSVDRAGANVLTF. The CDR3 region has the DNA TGCGCCAGCAGTGTCGACAGGGCTGGGGCCAACGTCCTGACTTTC.

This chain uses TRBV28 with TRBJ1-6; D may be TRBD1 (5 bases). The V and J ends lost 3 bases and 7 bases respectively, with 13 bases between them. The CDR3 runs to 15 residues. Germline lookup yields CDR1 MDHEN and CDR2 SYDVKM. CDR3 amino acids: CASSFGAGVNSPLHF. The CDR3 nucleotides are TGTGCCAGCAGTTTCGGGGCGGGGGTGAATTCACCCCTCCACTTT.

The chain joins TRBV7-9 to TRBJ2-1, with 7 bases that match TRBD1. Germline V lookup: CDR1 SEHNR, CDR2 FQNEAQ (reference sequence). The V gene end was trimmed by 5 bases and the J gene end by 3 bases; junction bases not matched to a gene: 7. The CDR3 contains 15 residues. The CDR3 region is CASSTTTGDYNEQFF. CDR3 coding DNA: TGTGCCAGCAGCACAACAACAGGGGACTACAATGAGCAGTTCTTC.

The J gene is TRBJ2-2, the V gene TRBV28; 11 bases fit TRBD2. The CDR3 is 15 residues long. The trim removed 4 bases at V and 7 bases at J, leaving 5 bases unmatched. CDR1 is MDHEN, CDR2 SYDVKM, per germline. The CDR3 spells CASSWSSGRYGELFF. CDR3 sequence (DNA): TGTGCCAGCAGTTGGTCTAGCGGGAGGTACGGGGAGCTGTTTTTT.

The chain carries TRBV5-4 and TRBJ1-5; TRBD1 agrees at 7 bases. CDR1 SGHNT and CDR2 YYREEE come from the germline V gene (reference sequence). This CDR3 contains 14 residues. Trimming cost V 1 base and J 4 bases; bases outside gene matches: 2. The CDR3, as DNA: TGTGCCAGCAGCTTGCAGGGGGGAAATCAGCCCCAGCATTTT. Residues: CASSLQGGNQPQHF.

The chain recombines TRBV28 with TRBJ2-3; 11 bases line up with TRBD2. Germline values: CDR1 MDHEN, CDR2 SYDVKM. Trimming cost V 6 bases and J 0 bases; bases outside gene matches: 2. This CDR3 comprises 15 residues. CDR3 DNA sequence: TGTGCCAGCAGGGGGACTAGCGGTAGCACAGATACGCAGTATTTT. Translating it yields CASRGTSGSTDTQYF.

V gene TRBV30 combines with J gene TRBJ1-2; D not resolved. Trimming took off 3 bases at V and 4 bases at J, with 9 bases between the two ends. CDR1 is GTSNPN and CDR2 is SVGIG in the germline V gene (reference sequence). This CDR3 has 12 residues. This chain's CDR3 is CAWSELRYGYTF. The CDR3 coding sequence is TGTGCCTGGAGCGAGCTACGCTATGGCTACACCTTC.

V and J are TRBV28 and TRBJ1-2; D might be TRBD1 (5 bases). This CDR3 is built from 14 residues. The germline gives CDR1 MDHEN, CDR2 SYDVKM. The V end was cut by 6 bases, the J end by 4 bases, with 15 bases between. CDR3 in amino acids: CASRRGDGTYGYTF. The CDR3 DNA sequence: TGTGCCAGCAGACGCGGGGACGGGACCTATGGCTACACCTTC.

V and J are TRBV4-2 and TRBJ2-5; 10 bases are a match to TRBD2. V shed 5 bases, J shed 5 bases, and the junction held 14 bases outside the gene matches. CDR3 length: 17 residues. CDR1 and CDR2 (germline): LGHNA, YNFKEQ. In DNA, the CDR3 is TGTGCCAGCAGCTCCATTGGACTAGCGGACTTCAGGGAGACCCAGTACTTC. Translation gives CASSSIGLADFRETQYF.

The chain joins TRBV28 to TRBJ1-4; D is possibly TRBD1 (6 bases). Per the germline V gene, CDR1 is MDHEN and CDR2 is SYDVKM. The V gene lost 2 bases and the J gene lost 8 bases, with 15 bases spanning the gap. CDR3 size: 15 residues. In DNA form, the CDR3 reads TGTGCCAGCAGTTTAGGGGGCCCCCAGGTGGAAAAACTGTTTTTT. This encodes CASSLGGPQVEKLFF.

This sequence joins TRBV28 and TRBJ1-6; unclear D gene. Germline CDR1 is MDHEN and CDR2 is SYDVKM. Trimming removed 5 bases at V and 0 bases at J, with 17 bases between. The CDR3 totals 18 residues. In nucleotides, the CDR3 is TGTGCCAGCAGTCTCCTAACTTCGATTAGCTCCTATAATTCACCCCTCCACTTT. This translates into CASSLLTSISSYNSPLHF.

In its sample, this clone was seen once. This chain connects TRBV6-5 to TRBJ2-7; TRBD2 matches at 12 bases. The CDR3 loop spans 16 amino acids. Germline assignment: CDR1 MNHEY and CDR2 SVGAGI. With V trimmed by 0 bases and J by 6 bases, 6 bases remained unmatched. The CDR3 DNA sequence: TGTGCCAGCAGTTACTCTCTACTAGCGGGAGGAGGCGAGCAGTACTTC. This translates into CASSYSLLAGGGEQYF.

This chain connects TRBV5-4 to TRBJ2-1, with 9 bases identical to TRBD2. V lost 3 bases, J lost 0 bases, and 4 bases stayed unmatched. The CDR3 runs 16 residues. Germline CDR1 and CDR2: SGHNT and YYREEE (reference sequence). For the CDR3, the DNA is TGTGCCAGCAGCTCCTCGACTAGCGGCTCCTACAATGAGCAGTTCTTC. Protein product: CASSSSTSGSYNEQFF.

This chain joins TRBV9 and TRBJ2-7; 8 bases fit TRBD2. V dropped 2 bases and J dropped 0; count of bases not matched to a gene: 4. The CDR3 is 15 residues long. CDR1 is SGDLS and CDR2 is YYNGEE in the germline V gene. This CDR3 reads CASSVGSGDSYEQYF. The DNA of the CDR3 is TGTGCCAGCAGCGTCGGTAGCGGGGACTCCTACGAGCAGTACTTC.

The chain is built from TRBV7-9 and TRBJ1-4; D gene ambiguous. The germline V and J ends were trimmed by 5 bases and 8 bases, with 9 bases remaining between them. CDR1 and CDR2 (germline): SEHNR, FQNEAQ (reference sequence). The CDR3 is made up of 12 amino acids. The CDR3 nucleotides read TGTGCCAGCAGCCTCCGGGTGGAAAAACTGTTTTTT. It translates to CASSLRVEKLFF.

This chain uses TRBV13 with TRBJ1-1; tentatively, D is TRBD1 (5 bases). The CDR3 is 16 residues long. Germline V gene lookup returns CDR1 PRHDT and CDR2 FYEKMQ (reference sequence). Trimming removed 2 bases from V and 4 bases from J, with 17 bases in between. The CDR3 reads CASSLRLRGVGTEAFF. Here the CDR3 DNA reads TGTGCCAGCAGCTTAAGATTAAGGGGCGTGGGCACTGAAGCTTTCTTT.

The chain joins TRBV28 to TRBJ1-5; D uncertain. Trimming removed 3 bases from V and 8 bases from J, with 14 bases in between. The CDR3 extends over 14 amino acids. Germline CDR1 reads MDHEN; CDR2 reads SYDVKM. CDR3 nucleotide sequence: TGTGCCAGCAGTTTGGGCGCAAAGCGGGAGCCCCAGCATTTT. It codes for CASSLGAKREPQHF.

The chain has TRBV4-3 and TRBJ2-2; 7 positions agree with TRBD2. Germline V CDR1 and CDR2: LGHNA, YSLEER. Trimming took 0 bases from V and 4 from J; bases not matched to a gene: 8. CDR3 length: 17 amino acids. CDR3 nucleotide sequence: TGCGCCAGCAGCCAAGAAGTCGGGAGGTCACCCACCGGGGAGCTGTTTTTT. It specifies CASSQEVGRSPTGELFF.

The chain links TRBV28 to TRBJ2-7; 11 nucleotides line up with TRBD1. V shed 4 bases, J shed 5 bases, and the junction held 10 bases outside the gene matches. The CDR3 loop spans 16 amino acids. The V gene's germline CDR1 is MDHEN and CDR2 SYDVKM. The CDR3 loop is CASSSQPGQGVHEQYF. The CDR3 DNA follows: TGTGCCAGCAGTTCGCAACCGGGACAGGGGGTGCACGAGCAGTACTTC.

The chain uses TRBV5-1 and TRBJ2-7, with D perhaps matching TRBD2 (5 bases). The CDR3 totals 16 residues. CDR1 is SGHRS, CDR2 YFSETQ, per germline. The ends were cut back, 4 bases at V and 0 bases at J, with 17 bases in the middle. DNA of the CDR3: TGCGCCAGCAGCAAGTATAGCGCCCCAAGCTCCTACGAGCAGTACTTC. It specifies CASSKYSAPSSYEQYF.

This clone showed up just a few times. The gene calls are TRBV19 and TRBJ1-5; the D is unclear. This CDR3 region has 15 residues. Between the trimmed V and J ends, which lost 5 bases and 0 bases, there was a span of 11 bases. From germline, CDR1 is LNHDA and CDR2 SQIVND (reference sequence). The CDR3 DNA follows: TGTGCCAGTAGTGTCGAACTCGATAGCAATCAGCCCCAGCATTTT. Translation gives CASSVELDSNQPQHF.